This T cell receptor (delta chain) was profiled in a study of Vδ1+ human thymocytes. Study results and caveats: Donors shared many TRG clonotypes but few TRD clonotypes. In the thymus, TRG and TRD repertoires looked highly polyclonal with Gaussian CDR3 lengths. Despite high sort purity, about 20% of thymic T cell receptor delta sequences were Vdelta2. Bulk repertoire data may be misinterpreted because of unexpected Vdelta2 sequences.

Notes on this clone: Its cognate antigen is unknown.

The template was reverse-transcribed extracted RNA. Pooled V-gene forward primers with one constant-region reverse primer generated the CDR3 amplicons by multiplex PCR. TCRdb re-processed the multiplex PCR reads via CATT. The data show 70,000 to 90,000 delta-chain clones, with around 32% seen just once and roughly 0.25% held by the top ten. This CDR3 spans 19 amino acids. The germline gives CDR1 TSWWSYY, CDR2 QGS. Between the trimmed V and J ends, which lost 3 bases and 0 bases, there was a span of 23 bases. Thymocytes were sorted as CD3+ TCRVdelta1+ TCRVdelta2- after alphabeta T cell depletion. The source is a boy under three years old who had congenital heart surgery. The sample consisted of Vdelta1+ gamma-delta thymocytes from the thymus. Subset described: FACS-sorted CD3+ TCRalphabeta- TCRVdelta1+ TCRVdelta2- thymocytes. The chain employs TRDV1 and TRDJ1; D perhaps matches TRDD3 (9 bases). CDR3 sequence: CALGEPLPSWGINTDKLIF. The CDR3 DNA follows: TGTGCTCTTGGGGAGCCCCTTCCTAGCTGGGGGATTAACACCGATAAACTCATCTTT.